Detailed here is one TCR beta chain. Antigen specificity is unknown. These data belong to a study of OX40 agonist ivuxolimab in advanced cancers. The overall study: Three patients got partial responses; one had hepatocellular carcinoma and two had cutaneous melanoma. General study results and limits: People who partly responded at 0.1-3.0 mg/kg had some of the least clonal expansion seen. CD8+ T cells were the subset that, on average, had more expanded clones than CD4+.

Germline V gives CDR1 SGHVS, CDR2 FQNEAQ. The CDR3 has 20 amino acids. Trimming left V 5 bases short and J 7 bases short, with 35 bases between. TCRdb's copy holds only in-frame clones and misses some; the assay was immunoSEQ multiplex PCR. The profile shows roughly 100,000 clones, roughly 90% of them singletons. The timepoints at which blood was sampled were baseline, cycle 4 day 1, and cycle 7 day 1. The chain has TRBV7-8 and TRBJ1-1, with a tentative D call TRBD1 (6 bases). The sequencing used CD4+ or CD8+ T cells sorted from blood, collected in a trial of the OX40 agonist ivuxolimab. This sequence was found in an adult with an advanced solid tumor such as melanoma, head and neck, liver or kidney cancer. The CDR3, as DNA: TGTGCCAGCAGCGTCCGACAGGTTGTAAAGTCCCCGGGGTCCATGCGTGAAGCTTTCTTT. Residues: CASSVRQVVKSPGSMREAFF.